The next 24 T cell receptor beta chains were all read from a single sample in a study of T cell repertoires in cytomegalovirus infection. One entry per CDR3 protein, called by TCRdb with MiXCR from the reads. Here the sample spans some 350,000 distinct CDR3 sequences, 15% to 20% being singletons. Sequenced material: PBMCs. The receptor set was obtained from a human donor in good health (CMV status not recorded). Some clones in this sample may be carry-over from other donors' samples.

This clonotype has at least ten counts. The chain combines TRBV6-1 with TRBJ1-5; 9 bases align to TRBD1. Germline CDR1 MNHNS, CDR2 SASEGT. V gave up 4 bases and J gave up 0 bases; unmatched junction bases: 1. The CDR3 sequence is 15 residues long. The DNA of the CDR3 is TGTGCCAGCAGTGGGGACAGGGCTAGCAATCAGCCCCAGCATTTT. Its translation is CASSGDRASNQPQHF.

V gene TRBV10-3 combines with J gene TRBJ2-3; D not resolved. The ends were cut back, 7 bases at V and 2 bases at J, with 13 bases in the middle. Germline CDR1 reads ENHRY; CDR2 reads SYGVKD. The CDR3 consists of 14 residues. The CDR3 coding sequence is TGTGCCATCAAAGTCGGCGTTGACACAGATACGCAGTATTTT. Translated: CAIKVGVDTDTQYF.

This clonotype has only a few counts. This chain joins TRBV2 and TRBJ2-3; weak D call: TRBD1 (5 bases). Germline assignment: CDR1 SNHLY and CDR2 FYNNEI. The CDR3 length is 14 residues. The V end was cut by 7 bases, the J end by 6 bases, with 17 bases between. DNA of the CDR3: TGTGCCAGCACCGACCATGACAGAGCGGATACGCAGTATTTT. Amino acid sequence: CASTDHDRADTQYF.

The V gene is TRBV11-2, the J gene TRBJ2-3; 11 bases map to TRBD2. V shed 0 bases, J shed 4 bases, and the junction held 9 bases outside the gene matches. The CDR3 spans 18 residues. Germline V gives CDR1 SGHAT, CDR2 FQNNGV. The CDR3 nucleotides read TGTGCCAGCAGCTTAGATGGTAGCGGGAGGGCCTGGGCAGATACGCAGTATTTT. Translated: CASSLDGSGRAWADTQYF.

This clonotype was observed at least ten times. V and J are TRBV7-6 and TRBJ2-1, with 7 bases aligning to TRBD2. Germline V gene lookup returns CDR1 SGHVS and CDR2 FNYEAQ. V lost 1 base to trimming and J lost 9 bases; unmatched junction nucleotides: 9. The CDR3 covers 15 residues. The CDR3 nucleotides read TGTGCCAGCAGCTTAGGGGGGGAGGGCTCGGGTGAGCAGTTCTTC. Encoded protein: CASSLGGEGSGEQFF. The full variable domain, in which reference TRBV7-6 and TRBJ2-1 provide the parts outside the CDR3, is GAGVSQSPRYKVTKRGQDVALRCDPISGHVSLYWYRQALGQGPEFLTYFNYEAQQDKSGLPNDRFSAERPEGSISTLTIQRTEQRDSAMYRCASSLGGEGSGEQFFGPGTRLTVL.

The chain couples TRBV2 to TRBJ2-1, with D unresolved. The CDR3 extends over 10 amino acids. With 8 bases removed from V and 8 bases from J, the gap between germline ends came to 7 bases. CDR1 is SNHLY, CDR2 FYNNEI, per germline. CDR3 region: CASLYHEQFF. For the CDR3, the DNA is TGTGCCAGCCTTTACCATGAGCAGTTCTTC. The entire variable domain, with the rest obtained from reference TRBV2 and TRBJ2-1, is as follows: EPEVTQTPSHQVTQMGQEVILRCVPISNHLYFYWYRQILGQKVEFLVSFYNNEISEKSEIFDDQFSVERPDGSNFTLKIRSTKLEDSAMYFCASLYHEQFFGPGTRLTVL.

This clonotype came up a few times. The rearrangement joins TRBV12-3 or TRBV12-4 to TRBJ1-5, with no clear D. The V gene lost 0 bases and the J gene lost 4 bases, with 10 bases spanning the gap. The CDR3 spans 15 residues. The DNA of the CDR3 is TGTGCCAGCAGTTTAGCGCTCGCGGCGAATCAGCCCCAGCATTTT. Translating it yields CASSLALAANQPQHF.

The sample holds many counts of this clonotype. The rearrangement links TRBV4-3 to TRBJ1-2, with TRBD1 identical over 7 bases. The CDR3 has 16 amino acids. Germline trimming cut 0 bases from V and 4 bases from J; bases unmatched to any gene: 8. Germline V gene lookup returns CDR1 LGHNA and CDR2 YSLEER. CDR3 sequence (DNA): TGCGCCAGCAGCCAAGATCAGTCAGGGGGGAGCTATGGCTACACCTTC. It translates to CASSQDQSGGSYGYTF.

The rearrangement joins TRBV20-1 to TRBJ2-1; D gene ambiguous. The germline V gene has CDR1 DFQATT and CDR2 SNEGSKA (reference sequence). V was clipped by 0 bases and J by 4 bases, with 7 bases between them. This CDR3 has 13 residues. CDR3 protein: CSARDWRYNEQFF. The CDR3 DNA reads as TGCAGTGCTAGAGATTGGAGATACAATGAGCAGTTCTTC.

This clonotype was recorded at least ten times. This chain joins TRBV7-8 and TRBJ1-1; D unclear. The CDR3 has 14 residues. V lost 0 bases, J lost 2 bases, and 7 bases lay in between. Germline V gene data show CDR1 as SGHVS and CDR2 as FQNEAQ. In DNA form, the CDR3 reads TGTGCCAGCAGCTTAGCGGGCCGAAACACTGAAGCTTTCTTT. Residues: CASSLAGRNTEAFF.

This chain links TRBV12-3 or TRBV12-4 with TRBJ2-7; 10 nucleotides agree with TRBD2. J gave up 1 base and V 2 bases, and 14 bases lay outside the gene matches. CDR3 size: 19 residues. This CDR3 reads CASSLLAPGLATISYEQYF. The CDR3 coding sequence is TGTGCCAGCAGTTTACTCGCACCGGGACTAGCGACCATTTCCTACGAGCAGTACTTC.

This clonotype was counted a few times. The genes are TRBV27 and TRBJ1-6; 7 bases line up with TRBD1. Trimming cost V 3 bases and J 7 bases; bases outside gene matches: 6. Per the germline V gene, CDR1 is MNHEY and CDR2 is SMNVEV (reference sequence). The CDR3 loop spans 15 amino acids. The chain's CDR3 is CASSFDRAANSPLHF. CDR3 nucleotides: TGTGCCAGCAGTTTTGACAGGGCCGCCAATTCACCCCTCCACTTT.

This clonotype appeared many times. The V gene is TRBV12-3 or TRBV12-4, the J gene TRBJ1-5; maybe TRBD1 (6 bases). With 6 bases removed from V and 1 base from J, the gap between germline ends came to 16 bases. This CDR3 has 16 residues. CDR3 nucleotides: TGTGCCAGCAGCGACTTGGACAGTTTAAGCAATCAGCCCCAGCATTTT. Amino acids: CASSDLDSLSNQPQHF.

In its sample, this clonotype was seen many times. This chain links TRBV6-2 or TRBV6-3 with TRBJ2-5; TRBD2 matches at 10 bases. The germline CDR1 and CDR2 sequences are MNHEY and SVGEGT. This CDR3 is 16 amino acids long. The junction had 5 bases not matched to a gene; V was cut back by 2 bases and J by 2 bases. The CDR3 DNA follows: TGTGCCAGCAGTTACAATCTAGCGGGGGATCAAGAGACCCAGTACTTC. It translates to CASSYNLAGDQETQYF.

This clonotype was counted many times. The V and J genes are TRBV7-2 and TRBJ2-5; D is possibly TRBD1 (6 bases). V was trimmed by 6 bases and J by 3 bases, leaving 14 bases between them. CDR3 length: 14 residues. Germline lookup yields CDR1 SGHTA and CDR2 FQGNSA. CDR3 DNA sequence: TGTGCCAGCAGTCGGGGCAGGGGAGAAGAGACCCAGTACTTC. This sequence encodes CASSRGRGEETQYF.

This chain uses TRBV20-1 with TRBJ1-1; D is unresolved. Germline loops: CDR1 DFQATT, CDR2 SNEGSKA (reference sequence). The CDR3 extends over 12 amino acids. Deletions cut 3 bases from V and 3 bases from J, with 8 bases between. CDR3 DNA sequence: TGCAGTGCTAGGACCGCGCACACTGAAGCTTTCTTT. This translates into CSARTAHTEAFF.

This clonotype was seen at least ten times. The genes are TRBV7-2 and TRBJ2-7; D may correspond to TRBD1 or TRBD2 (6 bases each). This CDR3 is 15 amino acids long. CDR1 is SGHTA, CDR2 FQGNSA, per germline. The germline V and J ends were trimmed by 5 bases and 0 bases, with 14 bases remaining between them. The CDR3 is CASSLGRGLSYEQYF. CDR3 in DNA: TGTGCCAGCAGCCTTGGCAGGGGACTCTCCTACGAGCAGTACTTC.

This clonotype was counted at least ten times. The genes are TRBV7-8 and TRBJ2-3; D unresolved. Deletions cut 4 bases from V and 3 bases from J, with 8 bases between. The germline gives CDR1 SGHVS, CDR2 FQNEAQ. This CDR3 is built from 13 residues. The CDR3 DNA reads TGTGCCAGCAGCTCCGAAAAAACAGATACGCAGTATTTT. Translating gives CASSSEKTDTQYF.

Worth noting for this clonotype: Since the CDR3 does not end with the conserved phenylalanine or tryptophan, this likely comes from a read error. This rearrangement joins TRBV7-2 to TRBJ1-4; possibly TRBD1 for D (5 bases). Germline lookup yields CDR1 SGHTA and CDR2 FQGNSA. The V end lost 1 base, the J end lost 7 bases, and 10 bases lay between the germline ends. CDR3 length: 14 residues. The CDR3 loop reads CASSLGRVPEKLFS. In DNA, the CDR3 is TGTGCCAGCAGCTTAGGCAGGGTACCTGAAAAACTGTTTTCT.

V and J are TRBV5-6 and TRBJ1-2; the D gene is possibly TRBD1 (6 bases). The CDR3 runs to 15 residues. Trimming left V 4 bases short and J 4 bases short, with 17 bases between. Per the germline V gene, CDR1 is SGHDT and CDR2 is YYEEEE. The CDR3 reads CASSIPTGRSYGYTF. Here the CDR3 DNA reads TGTGCCAGCAGCATTCCGACAGGCAGAAGCTATGGCTACACCTTC.

This clonotype has ten or more counts. J is TRBJ1-2 and V is TRBV7-2; D possibly corresponds to TRBD1 (5 bases). This CDR3 comprises 16 residues. Germline CDR1 reads SGHTA; CDR2 reads FQGNSA. V was clipped by 0 bases and J by 5 bases, with 16 bases between them. The CDR3 coding sequence is TGTGCCAGCAGCTTAGCTGCCGGGGGTAAAAGTTATGGCTACACCTTC. It is translated as CASSLAAGGKSYGYTF.

In its sample, this clonotype was seen a few times. The chain combines TRBV5-6 with TRBJ2-3, with D possibly matching TRBD1 (7 bases). This CDR3 comprises 14 residues. V was trimmed by 2 bases and J by 5 bases, leaving 12 bases between them. Germline V gene sequence: CDR1 SGHDT, CDR2 YYEEEE. CDR3 region: CASSFRGTEDTQYF. In nucleotides, the CDR3 is TGTGCCAGCAGCTTTCGGGGGACAGAAGATACGCAGTATTTT. The full variable domain, completed using reference TRBV5-6 and TRBJ2-3, is DAGVTQSPTHLIKTRGQQVTLRCSPKSGHDTVSWYQQALGQGPQFIFQYYEEEERQRGNFPDRFSGHQFPNYSSELNVNALLLGDSALYLCASSFRGTEDTQYFGPGTRLTVL.

This clonotype was picked up a small number of times. The V call is TRBV4-1, the J call TRBJ1-1; 7 bases fit TRBD1. The CDR3 covers 13 residues. V dropped 10 bases and J dropped 0; count of bases not matched to a gene: 5. Germline V lookup: CDR1 MGHRA, CDR2 YSYEKL. This chain's CDR3 is CATSDRLNTEAFF. Written as DNA, the CDR3 is TGCGCCACTTCGGACAGGTTGAACACTGAAGCTTTCTTT.

As concerns this clonotype: The germline gene is not matched at one end of the junction; a read error may be the cause. V and J are TRBV4-1 and TRBJ2-7, with 8 nucleotides matching TRBD1. The CDR3 is 18 amino acids. In germline, CDR1 is MGHRA, CDR2 YSYEKL. In DNA form, the CDR3 reads TGCGCCAACAGCCAACTTCTGGTAGGGACAGGTCAATCCTACGAGCAGTACTTC. Its translation: CANSQLLVGTGQSYEQYF.